Below, 8 T cell receptor beta chains from the same sample are listed, as sequenced in a study of cytomegalovirus exposure and HLA in healthy donors. This PCR relied on a set of 60 Vbeta primers and 13 Jbeta primers. Profiling relied on immunoSEQ multiplex PCR, and the TCRdb table lists in-frame clones only, not all of them. Of 150,000 to 200,000 clones listed, 75% to 85% are singletons. Sequencing was carried out using PBMCs. These receptors were taken from a woman under 40 in good health and CMV-seronegative.

A remark on this clone: Other DNA sequences within the sample encode an identical CDR3. The chain has TRBV9 and TRBJ2-7, with 7 nucleotides matching TRBD2. Germline-derived CDR1 and CDR2 are SGDLS and YYNGEE. The CDR3 spans 14 residues. With 0 bases clipped from V and 4 bases from J, the junction kept 4 bases outside the gene matches. CDR3 in amino acids: CASSVGQGGYEQYF. In DNA form, the CDR3 reads TGTGCCAGCAGCGTAGGGCAGGGAGGGTACGAGCAGTACTTC.

V is TRBV29-1 and J is TRBJ2-7; 7 nucleotides match TRBD2. The CDR3 is 15 residues long. CDR1 and CDR2 from the germline V gene are SQVTM and ANQGSEA. J gave up 3 bases and V 0 bases, and 8 bases lay outside the gene matches. The CDR3 region has the DNA TGCAGCGTTGAAGAGGGGAGGGGCCTCCTCTACGAGCAGTACTTC. This encodes CSVEEGRGLLYEQYF.

This clone was found a few times. The chain uses TRBV5-4 and TRBJ2-7, with 7 positions matching TRBD2. With V trimmed by 0 bases and J by 3 bases, 6 bases remained unmatched. There are 15 residues in the CDR3. Germline V CDR1 and CDR2: SGHNT, YYREEE (reference sequence). Here the CDR3 reads CASSLEAGPNYEQYF. The CDR3, as DNA: TGTGCCAGCAGCTTGGAAGCGGGACCCAACTACGAGCAGTACTTC. Drawing the rest from reference TRBV5-4 and TRBJ2-7, the complete variable domain is ETGVTQSPTHLIKTRGQQVTLRCSSQSGHNTVSWYQQALGQGPQFIFQYYREEENGRGNFPPRFSGLQFPNYSSELNVNALELDDSALYLCASSLEAGPNYEQYFGPGTRLTVT.

The chain has TRBV7-2 and TRBJ1-1; possible D gene TRBD1, 5 bases. V lost 1 base, J lost 0 bases, and 9 bases lay in between. Germline assignment: CDR1 SGHTA and CDR2 FQGNSA. There are 15 residues in the CDR3. The CDR3 DNA sequence: TGTGCCAGCAGCTTAGTCGGGGGGGTGAACACTGAAGCTTTCTTT. Protein sequence: CASSLVGGVNTEAFF.

The chain links TRBV28 to TRBJ1-1; 11 nucleotides align to TRBD1. This CDR3 is built from 14 residues. Looked up from germline, CDR1 is MDHEN and CDR2 is SYDVKM. V gave up 6 bases and J gave up 5 bases; unmatched junction bases: 5. CDR3 bases: TGTGCCAGCAGCCGGACAGGGGGCGCAACTGAAGCTTTCTTT. This sequence encodes CASSRTGGATEAFF.

A few counts support this clone. This chain uses TRBV6-5 with TRBJ2-1; D perhaps matches TRBD2 (5 bases). Germline-derived CDR1 and CDR2 are MNHEY and SVGAGI. This CDR3 comprises 15 residues. V lost 0 bases and J 2 bases, leaving 8 bases between the germline ends. CDR3 amino acids: CASSYSVGAYNEQFF. CDR3 nucleotides: TGTGCCAGCAGTTACTCTGTCGGGGCCTACAATGAGCAGTTCTTC.

V and J are TRBV4-3 and TRBJ1-1, with 7 nucleotides matching TRBD1. Germline assignment: CDR1 LGHNA and CDR2 YSLEER. This CDR3 spans 17 amino acids. After removal of 3 bases from V and 1 base from J, the junction contained 11 bases not matched to a gene. The CDR3 sequence is CASSHGTGDKANTEAFF. The CDR3 nucleotides read TGCGCCAGCAGCCACGGAACAGGGGACAAGGCGAACACTGAAGCTTTCTTT.

This clone came up a few times. This rearrangement joins TRBV7-2 to TRBJ2-5, with a possible D match to TRBD2 (7 bases). V lost 0 bases to trimming and J lost 1 base, with 9 bases between them. In germline, CDR1 is SGHTA, CDR2 FQGNSA. This CDR3 spans 15 amino acids. CDR3 amino acids: CASSLAGGLQETQYF. The CDR3 region has the DNA TGTGCCAGCAGCTTAGCGGGGGGGCTCCAAGAGACCCAGTACTTC.